Sequencing of this T cell receptor (beta chain) was carried out in a study of neurological immune-mediated disorders. One entry per CDR3 protein, called by TCRdb with MiXCR from the 5' RACE reads. The sample yields under 35,000 distinct CDR3 sequences, roughly 1.6% seen once. This clonotype has at least ten counts. This CDR3 region has 15 residues. After removal of 0 bases from V and 9 bases from J, the junction contained 7 bases not matched to a gene. From germline, CDR1 is SNHLY and CDR2 FYNNEI. This clonotype was sampled from a woman aged 30 to 39 with multiple sclerosis. The chain uses TRBV2 and TRBJ2-1; 8 bases align to TRBD2. Sequenced: PBMCs. CDR3 residues: CASSEARGAASEQFF. In DNA, the CDR3 is TGTGCCAGCAGTGAAGCGCGGGGGGCCGCTAGTGAGCAGTTCTTC.